The sequence of this T cell receptor beta chain was determined in a study of shared clonotypes between healthy human individuals. V dropped 5 bases and J dropped 12; count of bases not matched to a gene: 10. The germline gives CDR1 LNHDA, CDR2 SQIVND (reference sequence). The CDR3 is made up of 13 amino acids. Whole-study results and caveats: Represented diversity, genetic and exposure-history alike, was limited by few donors.

Unsorted PBMC DNA underwent sequencing on ten immunoSEQ deep assay plates. TCRdb's copy holds only in-frame clones and misses some; the assay was immunoSEQ multiplex PCR. Here the sample spans hundreds of thousands of clones, about 85% being singletons. This clone showed up just a few times. Its specificity is not known. This TCR was sampled from a woman aged 40 to 55 in good health. Some clones in this sample may be carry-over from other donors' samples. The sequencing sample was made of PBMCs. The chain couples TRBV19 to TRBJ1-1, with 9 bases lining up with TRBD1. CDR3 bases: TGTGCCAGTAGTCGTCACGGGACAGGGTTACCTTTCTTT. The encoded protein is CASSRHGTGLPFF.